What follows is one TCR beta chain and its context. The data are from a study of T cell responses to AZD1222 COVID-19 vaccine. Data came from immunoSEQ multiplex PCR; TCRdb stores just in-frame clones and leaves some out. Of some 120,000 clones in the sample, 86% were seen once. Trimming took off 4 bases at V and 0 bases at J, with 10 bases between the two ends. Germline CDR1 SNHLY, CDR2 FYNNEI. The CDR3 is 15 residues long. The origin of this receptor is an adult in good health. The sequencing here drew on peripheral blood, taken on day 0 of AZD1222 vaccination. The chain carries TRBV2 and TRBJ1-3; no reliable D call. CDR3 sequence reads: CASSALGNSGNTIYF. CDR3 coding DNA: TGTGCCAGCAGTGCCCTGGGGAACTCTGGAAACACCATATATTTT.